Described below is a single T cell receptor (beta chain) sequence and its context. This specimen comes from a study of blood T cell repertoires in COVID-19. Clones were read by immunoSEQ multiplex PCR, and TCRdb kept only the in-frame ones, dropping some. The repertoire consists of more than 70,000 clones, with roughly 90% occurring once and the leading ten covering less than 9%. V shed 5 bases, J shed 6 bases, and the junction held 5 bases outside the gene matches. The CDR3 covers 14 residues. The germline CDR1 and CDR2 sequences are SGHAT and FQNNGV. This sequence was found in a man in his 60s with acute or convalescent COVID-19. The chain is built from TRBV11-2 and TRBJ2-2; 8 bases are shared with TRBD2. The sequenced sample was peripheral blood. This chain's CDR3 is CASSPAGLAGELFF. The CDR3 nucleotides are TGTGCCAGCAGCCCTGCGGGACTAGCCGGGGAGCTGTTTTTT.